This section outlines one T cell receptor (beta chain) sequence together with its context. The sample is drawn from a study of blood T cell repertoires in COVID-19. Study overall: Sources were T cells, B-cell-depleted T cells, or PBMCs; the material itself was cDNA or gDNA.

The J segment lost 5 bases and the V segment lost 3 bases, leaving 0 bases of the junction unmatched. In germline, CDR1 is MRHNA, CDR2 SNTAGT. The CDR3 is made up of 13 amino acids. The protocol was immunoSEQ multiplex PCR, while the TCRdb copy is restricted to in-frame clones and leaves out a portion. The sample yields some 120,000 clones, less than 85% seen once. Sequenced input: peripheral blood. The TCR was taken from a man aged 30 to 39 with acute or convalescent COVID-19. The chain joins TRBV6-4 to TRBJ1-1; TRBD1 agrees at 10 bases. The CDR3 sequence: CASSEDRGTEAFF. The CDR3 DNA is TGTGCCAGCAGTGAGGACAGGGGGACTGAAGCTTTCTTT.